Each of the 19 T cell receptor beta chains below was sequenced from the same sample in a study of T cells after posttransplantation cyclophosphamide. The repertoire was sequenced with immunoSEQ multiplex PCR; TCRdb's copy has only in-frame clones and lacks some. The sample was found to contain about 12,000 clones, and every one recurs. Input material: PBMCs. The receptors come from a woman aged 40 to 50 in good health, CMV-negative, and a related stem cell transplant donor.

There are many counts of this clone. This chain links TRBV7-3 with TRBJ2-1; D is perhaps TRBD1 (5 bases). V lost 4 bases and J lost 6, with 10 bases in between. The CDR3 runs 13 residues. Looked up from germline, CDR1 is SGHTA and CDR2 is FQGTGA. CDR3 coding DNA: TGTGCCAGCAGCTCCAGGGAAACCAATGAGCAGTTCTTC. This sequence encodes CASSSRETNEQFF.

This clone was picked up many times. The V call is TRBV24-1, the J call TRBJ1-4; 9 bases are a match to TRBD1. With 3 bases clipped from V and 8 bases from J, the junction kept 18 bases outside the gene matches. The CDR3 consists of 19 residues. The V gene's germline CDR1 is KGHDR and CDR2 SFDVKD. This CDR3 is CATSDEGWDRVSVGEKLFF. The CDR3 coding sequence is TGTGCCACCAGTGATGAGGGTTGGGACAGGGTATCTGTGGGGGAAAAACTGTTTTTT.

The sample holds many counts of this clone. This chain uses TRBV9 with TRBJ2-3, with D maybe TRBD1 (6 bases). This CDR3 is built from 14 residues. Trimming cost V 4 bases and J 4 bases, with 13 bases left between them. The germline gives CDR1 SGDLS, CDR2 YYNGEE. This CDR3 is CASSPRQVPDTQYF. The CDR3 DNA reads as TGTGCCAGCAGCCCGCGACAGGTCCCAGATACGCAGTATTTT.

This clone was observed at least ten times. J is TRBJ2-3 and V is TRBV11-3, with D unclear. This CDR3 contains 13 residues. Germline CDR1 is SGHNT and CDR2 is YENEEA. The ends were cut back, 2 bases at V and 3 bases at J, with 6 bases in the middle. CDR3 sequence reads: CASSLPPTDTQYF. The CDR3, as DNA: TGTGCCAGCAGCTTACCCCCAACAGATACGCAGTATTTT.

This clone was seen at least ten times. V is TRBV18 and J is TRBJ1-4; a possible D gene is TRBD1 (6 bases). The CDR3 has 18 amino acids. CDR1 is KGHSH, CDR2 LQKENI, per germline. Deletions cut 4 bases from V and 7 bases from J, with 25 bases between. CDR3 residues: CASSLQSSYMGAGEKLFF. CDR3 DNA sequence: TGTGCCAGCTCACTACAATCAAGTTATATGGGGGCTGGTGAAAAACTGTTTTTT.

This clone is categorized as medium-sized (0.01 to 0.1%). The gene calls are TRBV12-5 and TRBJ1-4; TRBD1 matches at 8 bases. In germline, CDR1 is LGHNT, CDR2 FRNRAP. V trimming: 6 bases; J trimming: 4 bases; junction bases outside the gene matches: 7. The CDR3 sequence is 15 residues long. Here the CDR3 DNA reads TGTGCTAGTGGCTTCGACAGGGGACTTAATGAAAAACTGTTTTTT. This codes for CASGFDRGLNEKLFF.

This clone was observed many times. This chain uses TRBV6-5 with TRBJ1-2; a possible D gene is TRBD1 (6 bases). Per germline, CDR1 MNHEY and CDR2 SVGAGI. This CDR3 is 14 amino acids long. V lost 6 bases, J lost 4 bases, and 15 bases lay in between. CDR3 nucleotide sequence: TGTGCCAGCAGCTCTACAGGGACCACCTATGGCTACACCTTC. Its protein product is CASSSTGTTYGYTF.

The sample holds a few counts of this clone. This sequence joins TRBV28 and TRBJ1-5; 7 nucleotides match TRBD1. The CDR3 is 15 residues long. CDR1 and CDR2 from the germline V gene are MDHEN and SYDVKM. The V gene end was trimmed by 6 bases and the J gene end by 4 bases; junction bases not matched to a gene: 9. CDR3 amino acids: CASRRRDRSNQPQHF. In nucleotides, the CDR3 is TGTGCCAGCAGACGCCGGGACAGAAGTAATCAGCCCCAGCATTTT.

This clone was seen at least ten times. The rearrangement links TRBV7-8 to TRBJ1-5, with unresolved D. The V gene lost 5 bases and the J gene lost 6 bases, with 8 bases spanning the gap. Germline CDR1 and CDR2: SGHVS and FQNEAQ. CDR3 length equals 12 residues. The chain's CDR3 is CASSQRAQPQHF. The CDR3 DNA follows: TGTGCCAGCAGCCAGCGGGCTCAGCCCCAGCATTTT. Looking up the rest from reference TRBV7-8 and TRBJ1-5 gives the full variable domain: GAGVSQSPRYKVAKRGQDVALRCDPISGHVSLFWYQQALGQGPEFLTYFQNEAQLDKSGLPSDRFFAERPEGSVSTLKIQRTQQEDSAVYLCASSQRAQPQHFGDGTRLSIL.

Ten or more counts support this clone. The V and J genes are TRBV6-1 and TRBJ2-5; 11 bases are a match to TRBD2. The length of the CDR3 is 17 residues. Germline CDR1 reads MNHNS; CDR2 reads SASEGT. Germline trimming cut 1 base from V and 4 bases from J; bases unmatched to any gene: 8. The CDR3 spells CASSEGYTSGRGETQYF. CDR3 bases: TGTGCCAGCAGTGAAGGATATACTAGCGGGAGAGGAGAGACCCAGTACTTC.

The table lists this clone with many counts. V and J are TRBV6-1 and TRBJ2-3, with D tentatively TRBD2 (6 bases). Trimming left V 5 bases short and J 2 bases short, with 14 bases between. The germline V gene encodes CDR1 MNHNS and CDR2 SASEGT. The CDR3 totals 15 residues. CDR3 loop: CASSRDSKNTDTQYF. CDR3 nucleotides: TGTGCCAGCAGTCGGGACTCGAAAAACACAGATACGCAGTATTTT.

This clone was picked up many times. The chain recombines TRBV30 with TRBJ2-2, with D perhaps matching TRBD2 (6 bases). This CDR3 is built from 12 residues. The V gene's germline CDR1 is GTSNPN and CDR2 SVGIG (reference sequence). The ends were cut back, 4 bases at V and 8 bases at J, with 11 bases in the middle. Here the CDR3 reads CAWTRGLGELFF. In nucleotides, the CDR3 is TGTGCCTGGACGCGGGGATTAGGGGAGCTGTTTTTT.

This rearrangement joins TRBV28 to TRBJ2-7; unclear D gene. Trimming removed 4 bases at V and 7 bases at J, with 5 bases between. This CDR3 has 10 residues. CDR1 and CDR2 from the germline V gene are MDHEN and SYDVKM. The CDR3 DNA reads TGTGCCAGCAGTTCTAGGGAGCAGTACTTC. Translation: CASSSREQYF.

This clone was seen repeatedly, ten times or more. The chain carries TRBV19 and TRBJ2-3; D may be TRBD1 (6 bases). With 8 bases removed from V and 10 bases from J, the gap between germline ends came to 10 bases. CDR3 length: 10 amino acids. Germline CDR1 reads LNHDA; CDR2 reads SQIVND (reference sequence). CDR3 coding DNA: TGTGCCAGTTGGGGGCCTCCGCAGTATTTT. Protein sequence: CASWGPPQYF. The full variable domain, in which reference TRBV19 and TRBJ2-3 provide the parts outside the CDR3, is DGGITQSPKYLFRKEGQNVTLSCEQNLNHDAMYWYRQDPGQGLRLIYYSQIVNDFQKGDIAEGYSVSREKKESFPLTVTSAQKNPTAFYLCASWGPPQYFGPGTRLTVL.

This clone was seen repeatedly, ten times or more. CDR3 residues: CARQGEEQFF. In DNA form, the CDR3 reads TGTGCCAGACAGGGAGAGGAGCAGTTCTTC. V is TRBV2 and J is TRBJ2-1, with D possibly being TRBD1 (6 bases). V lost 9 bases and J lost 10, with 10 bases in between. The CDR3 contains 10 residues. Germline V gives CDR1 SNHLY, CDR2 FYNNEI.

In its sample, this clone was seen many times. The chain joins TRBV19 to TRBJ2-6, with TRBD2 matching 8 bases. V trimming: 4 bases; J trimming: 3 bases; junction bases outside the gene matches: 8. The germline CDR1 and CDR2 sequences are LNHDA and SQIVND (reference sequence). There are 17 residues in the CDR3. CDR3 amino acids: CASSTPAGADGANVLTF. The CDR3 DNA reads as TGTGCCAGTAGTACACCAGCGGGAGCGGATGGGGCCAACGTCCTGACTTTC. Complete variable domain (other parts from reference TRBV19 and TRBJ2-6): DGGITQSPKYLFRKEGQNVTLSCEQNLNHDAMYWYRQDPGQGLRLIYYSQIVNDFQKGDIAEGYSVSREKKESFPLTVTSAQKNPTAFYLCASSTPAGADGANVLTFGAGSRLTVL.

This clone was seen repeatedly, ten times or more. J is TRBJ2-3 and V is TRBV5-1, with D possibly matching TRBD2 (6 bases). Trimming pared 4 bases from V and 9 bases from J, leaving 12 bases between. CDR3 length equals 12 residues. Germline CDR1 reads SGHRS; CDR2 reads YFSETQ. The CDR3 loop is CASSQAGSTQYF. The CDR3 DNA sequence: TGCGCCAGCAGCCAGGCGGGATCAACGCAGTATTTT.

In this sample, this clone turned up many times. The chain recombines TRBV5-5 with TRBJ2-2; the D is unclear. The V gene's germline CDR1 is SGHKS and CDR2 YYEKEE (reference sequence). This CDR3 region has 13 residues. V was pared by 0 bases and J by 4 bases, with 4 bases between. This CDR3 is CASSLALTGELFF. CDR3 DNA: TGTGCCAGCAGCTTGGCACTCACCGGGGAGCTGTTTTTT. The complete variable domain, with remaining parts taken from reference TRBV5-5 and TRBJ2-2, reads DAGVTQSPTHLIKTRGQQVTLRCSPISGHKSVSWYQQVLGQGPQFIFQYYEKEERGRGNFPDRFSARQFPNYSSELNVNALLLGDSALYLCASSLALTGELFFGEGSRLTVL.

This clone was counted at least ten times. The genes are TRBV12-3 or TRBV12-4 and TRBJ2-3, with D maybe TRBD2 (7 bases). The V gene lost 3 bases and the J gene lost 6 bases, with 16 bases spanning the gap. CDR3 length: 15 residues. The DNA of the CDR3 is TGTGCCAGCAGTTTGTGGGGGGGGGCCGGGGATACGCAGTATTTT. It encodes CASSLWGGAGDTQYF.